This T cell receptor (beta chain) was captured by sequencing in a study of vaccination and CD4 T cells after COVID-19. This clonotype was seen once. The target antigen is unknown. Noted treatment: roughly ten-day PBMC culture with coronavirus spike peptide pools or control peptides (ViraFEST assay). The ends lost 4 bases at V and 0 bases at J; junction bases unmatched: 7. Germline CDR1 and CDR2: KGHDR and SFDVKD. The CDR3 length is 17 residues. Cultured CD4+ T-cell DNA underwent Oncomine TCR Beta short-read sequencing. TCRdb recomputed calls from the PCR reads with MiXCR, one row per CDR3 protein. The table shows under 20,000 distinct CDR3 sequences, with around half occurring only once.

This sequence joins TRBV24-1 and TRBJ2-3, with 9 nucleotides matching TRBD1. The TCR sequence derives from a human donor who had recovered from COVID-19. The sample was CD4+ T cells from blood, cultured in vitro, taken before SARS-CoV-2 vaccination. CDR3 protein: CATSDPGQGHSTDTQYF. The CDR3 nucleotides are TGTGCCACCAGTGACCCGGGACAGGGACATAGCACAGATACGCAGTATTTT.